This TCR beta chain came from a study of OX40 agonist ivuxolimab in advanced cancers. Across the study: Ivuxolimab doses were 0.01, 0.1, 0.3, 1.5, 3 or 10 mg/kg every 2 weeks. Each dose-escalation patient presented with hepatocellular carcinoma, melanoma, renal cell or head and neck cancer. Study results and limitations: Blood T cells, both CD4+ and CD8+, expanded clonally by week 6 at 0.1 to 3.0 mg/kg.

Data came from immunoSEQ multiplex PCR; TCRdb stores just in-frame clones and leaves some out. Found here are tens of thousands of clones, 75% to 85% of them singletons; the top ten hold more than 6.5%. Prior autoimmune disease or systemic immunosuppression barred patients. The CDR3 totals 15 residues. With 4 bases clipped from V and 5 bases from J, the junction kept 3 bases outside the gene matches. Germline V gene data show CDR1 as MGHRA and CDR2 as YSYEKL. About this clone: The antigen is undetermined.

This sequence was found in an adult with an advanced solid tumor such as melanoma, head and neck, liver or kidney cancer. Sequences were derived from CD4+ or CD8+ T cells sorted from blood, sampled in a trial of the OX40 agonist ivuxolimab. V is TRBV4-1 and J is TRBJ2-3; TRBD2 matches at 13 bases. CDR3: CASSLLAGGGDTQYF. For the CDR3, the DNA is TGCGCCAGCAGCCTACTAGCGGGGGGGGGAGATACGCAGTATTTT.